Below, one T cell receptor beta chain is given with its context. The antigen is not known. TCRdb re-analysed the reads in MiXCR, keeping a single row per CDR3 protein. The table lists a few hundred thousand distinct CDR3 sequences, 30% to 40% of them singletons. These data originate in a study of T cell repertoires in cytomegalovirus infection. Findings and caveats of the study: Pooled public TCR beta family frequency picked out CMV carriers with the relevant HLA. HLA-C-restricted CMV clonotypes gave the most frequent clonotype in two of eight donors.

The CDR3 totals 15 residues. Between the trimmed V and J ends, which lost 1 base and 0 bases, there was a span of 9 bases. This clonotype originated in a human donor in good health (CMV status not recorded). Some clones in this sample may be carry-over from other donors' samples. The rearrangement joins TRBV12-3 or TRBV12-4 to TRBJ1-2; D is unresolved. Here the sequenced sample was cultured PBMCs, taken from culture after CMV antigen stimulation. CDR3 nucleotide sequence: TGTGCCAGCAGTTTAGTAGCAGATACTAACTATGGCTACACCTTC. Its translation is CASSLVADTNYGYTF.